This T cell receptor beta chain appears in the sequencing data of a study of cytomegalovirus exposure and HLA in healthy donors. Findings of the study overall: HLA alleles showed associations with around 15,000 TCR beta sequences in a later analysis, at a 0.05 false discovery rate. A few CMV-associated chains proved CMV antigen-specific in vitro. V- and J-gene trimming of TCR beta was linked (in a later analysis) to a missense DCLRE1C variant. Researchers had no immune exposure information except CMV serostatus available.

The CDR3 runs to 14 residues. Germline V gene lookup returns CDR1 SEHNR and CDR2 FQNEAQ (reference sequence). The V gene end was trimmed by 5 bases and the J gene end by 4 bases; junction bases not matched to a gene: 4. Of note for this clone: Its antigen is still unknown.

13 Jbeta primers and 60 Vbeta primers were used for the PCR. Sequenced by immunoSEQ multiplex PCR; TCRdb stores in-frame clones only, minus some. The sample shows approximately 120,000 clones, approximately 80% of them seen only once. Sample: PBMCs. The chain carries TRBV7-9 and TRBJ2-7; 11 bases map to TRBD2. The TCR sequence derives from a woman aged 40 to 50 in good health and CMV-seropositive. The CDR3 nucleotides read TGTGCCAGCAGCCCCGGGACTAGCGGTTACGAGCAGTACTTC. This gives the protein CASSPGTSGYEQYF.